The entry below gives a single T cell receptor (beta chain) sequence along with its context. The source of the sample is a study of shared clonotypes between healthy human individuals. Sorted-subset replicate PCRs used 150 to 200 ng of genomic DNA. This amount corresponded to 30,000 to 35,000 T cell genomes. Method: immunoSEQ multiplex PCR; TCRdb's copy keeps in-frame clones and lacks some. Among roughly 1,500,000 clones listed, approximately 98% were seen once. V dropped 5 bases and J dropped 2; count of bases not matched to a gene: 6. The CDR3 is made up of 14 amino acids. The germline gives CDR1 SEHNR, CDR2 FQNEAQ (reference sequence).

The sequence derives from a man aged 25 to 40 in good health. The V call is TRBV7-9, the J call TRBJ2-7, with 7 bases that match TRBD2. The sample was naive CD4+ T cells sorted from blood. The subset here: CD45RA+ positively selected. CDR3 sequence reads: CASSQGLDAYEQYF. The DNA for the CDR3 is TGTGCCAGCAGCCAAGGACTAGACGCCTACGAGCAGTACTTC.